This T cell receptor beta chain emerged from a study of siplizumab effects on memory and regulatory T cells. General study results and limits: The study found naive T cells seemingly more diverse than memory cells and seemingly major alloresponse contributors. Where siplizumab was present, mappable alloreactive CD4+ clones averaged around 70% Treg-derived, compared with 25% to 30% in controls. Siplizumab significantly reduced alloreactive sequences traceable to unstimulated CD4+ memory cells.

The length of the CDR3 is 16 residues. In germline, CDR1 is SNHLY, CDR2 FYNNEI. V was pared by 6 bases and J by 0 bases, with 10 bases of the junction left unmatched. In regard to this clone: Its antigen is undetermined.

The assay covered approximately 10^5 TCR templates per sample. Using immunoSEQ multiplex PCR, the repertoire was profiled, and TCRdb retains in-frame clones only, with some absent. In the table there are more than 95,000 clones, 93% of which are singletons. The TCR was taken from a human donor in good health. Sequenced: Tregs sorted from blood. The chain recombines TRBV2 with TRBJ1-2, with 7 positions matching TRBD1. CDR3 DNA sequence: TGTGCCAGCAGGCCCACTGCGGGACAGACTAACTATGGCTACACCTTC. It codes for CASRPTAGQTNYGYTF.